This TCR beta chain was observed in a study of STAT3 mutations in large granular lymphocyte leukemia. Study-wide background: Over half of T-LGLL patients had one or more immunosuppressive regimens. Overall study findings and caveats: After therapy, about 30% of the 18 patients switched clonotypes, all new clones STAT3 wild type. Every T-LGLL patient had at least one immunodominant TCRbeta clonotype.

Concerning this clone itself: What it binds is unknown.

Average productive template count per sample was about 40,000. Assay: immunoSEQ multiplex PCR; the TCRdb copy retains only in-frame clones and omits some. The table lists 10,000 to 15,000 clones, 90% of them singletons. CDR1 GTSNPN and CDR2 SVGIG come from the germline V gene (reference sequence). V was trimmed by 0 bases and J by 5 bases, leaving 14 bases between them. This CDR3 has 14 amino acids. Sequenced input: peripheral blood mononuclear cells. The chain joins TRBV30 to TRBJ2-7; D possibly corresponds to TRBD1 (5 bases). The sequence derives from a man in his forties or fifties with T-cell large granular lymphocyte leukemia. Some clones in this sample may be carry-over from other donors' samples. Here the CDR3 DNA reads TGTGCCTGGAGTGTACCCAGACAGCCCAACGAGCAGTACTTC. Translation: CAWSVPRQPNEQYF.